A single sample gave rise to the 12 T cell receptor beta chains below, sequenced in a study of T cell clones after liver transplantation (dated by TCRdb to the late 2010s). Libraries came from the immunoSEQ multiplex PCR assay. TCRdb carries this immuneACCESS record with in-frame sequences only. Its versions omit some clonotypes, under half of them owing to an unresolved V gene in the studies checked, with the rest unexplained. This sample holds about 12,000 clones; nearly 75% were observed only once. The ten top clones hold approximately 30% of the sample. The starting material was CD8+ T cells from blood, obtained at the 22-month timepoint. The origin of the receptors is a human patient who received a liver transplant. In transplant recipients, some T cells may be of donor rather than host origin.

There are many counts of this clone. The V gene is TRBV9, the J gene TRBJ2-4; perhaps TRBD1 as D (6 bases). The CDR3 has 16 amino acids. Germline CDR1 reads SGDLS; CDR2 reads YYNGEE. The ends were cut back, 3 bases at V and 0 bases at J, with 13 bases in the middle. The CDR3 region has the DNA TGTGCCAGCAGCGAGACGGACAGCTTAGCCAAAAACATTCAGTACTTC. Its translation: CASSETDSLAKNIQYF.

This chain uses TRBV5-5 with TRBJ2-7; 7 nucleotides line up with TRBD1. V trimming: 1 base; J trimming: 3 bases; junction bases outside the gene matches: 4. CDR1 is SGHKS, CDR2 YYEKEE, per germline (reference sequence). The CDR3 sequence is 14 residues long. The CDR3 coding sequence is TGTGCCAGCAGCTTGAGCAGGGGGATCTACGAGCAGTACTTC. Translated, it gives CASSLSRGIYEQYF.

The CDR3 coding sequence is TGTGCCATCAGTGACCTAGTCTTAACGAGCTCCTACGAGCAGTACTTC. It translates to CAISDLVLTSSYEQYF. This chain links TRBV10-3 with TRBJ2-7; D uncertain. V shed 3 bases and J shed 0 bases, with 15 bases lying between them. Germline CDR1 and CDR2: ENHRY and SYGVKD. The CDR3 length is 16 residues.

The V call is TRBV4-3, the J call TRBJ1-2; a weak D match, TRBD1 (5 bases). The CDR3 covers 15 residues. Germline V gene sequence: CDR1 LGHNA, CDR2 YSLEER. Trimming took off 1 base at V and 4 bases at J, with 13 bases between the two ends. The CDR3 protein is CASSQAHRGIYGYTF. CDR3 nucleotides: TGCGCCAGCAGCCAAGCGCATAGGGGAATCTATGGCTACACCTTC.

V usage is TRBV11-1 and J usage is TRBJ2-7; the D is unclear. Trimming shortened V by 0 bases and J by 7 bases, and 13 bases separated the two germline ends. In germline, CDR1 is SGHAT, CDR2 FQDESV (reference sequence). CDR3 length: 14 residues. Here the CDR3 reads CASSLAGPHGEQYF. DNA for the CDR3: TGTGCCAGCAGCTTAGCCGGACCCCATGGGGAGCAGTACTTC.

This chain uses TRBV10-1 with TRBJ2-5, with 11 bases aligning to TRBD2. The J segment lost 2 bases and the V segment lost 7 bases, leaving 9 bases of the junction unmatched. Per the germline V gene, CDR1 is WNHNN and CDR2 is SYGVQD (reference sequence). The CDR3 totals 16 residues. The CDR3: CASIPTSGNLQETQYF. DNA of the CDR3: TGCGCCAGCATCCCGACTAGCGGGAATTTACAAGAGACCCAGTACTTC.

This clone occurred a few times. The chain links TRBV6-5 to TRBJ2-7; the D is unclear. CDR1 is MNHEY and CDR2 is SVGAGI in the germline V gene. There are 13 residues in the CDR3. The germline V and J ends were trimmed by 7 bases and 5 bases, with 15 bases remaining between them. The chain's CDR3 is CASTPGLNHEQYF. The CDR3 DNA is TGTGCCAGCACCCCGGGTCTCAACCACGAGCAGTACTTC.

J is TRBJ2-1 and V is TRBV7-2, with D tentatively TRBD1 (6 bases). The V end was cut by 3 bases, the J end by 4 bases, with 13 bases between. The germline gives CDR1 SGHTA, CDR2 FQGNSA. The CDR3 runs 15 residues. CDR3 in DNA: TGTGCCAGCAGCTTTGGGGGCGCGGTTTACAATGAGCAGTTCTTC. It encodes CASSFGGAVYNEQFF.

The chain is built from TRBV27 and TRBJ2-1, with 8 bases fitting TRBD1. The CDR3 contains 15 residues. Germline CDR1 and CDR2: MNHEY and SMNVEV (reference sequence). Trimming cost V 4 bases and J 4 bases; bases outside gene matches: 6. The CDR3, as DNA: TGTGCCAGCAGTTCATCCGGGACAGGTTACAATGAGCAGTTCTTC. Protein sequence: CASSSSGTGYNEQFF.

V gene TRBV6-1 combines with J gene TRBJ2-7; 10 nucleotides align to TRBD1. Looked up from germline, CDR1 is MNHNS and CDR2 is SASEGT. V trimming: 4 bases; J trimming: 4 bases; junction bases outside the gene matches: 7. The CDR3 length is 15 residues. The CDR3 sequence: CASSGETGGGYEQYF. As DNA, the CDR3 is TGTGCCAGCAGTGGTGAGACAGGGGGCGGGTACGAGCAGTACTTC.

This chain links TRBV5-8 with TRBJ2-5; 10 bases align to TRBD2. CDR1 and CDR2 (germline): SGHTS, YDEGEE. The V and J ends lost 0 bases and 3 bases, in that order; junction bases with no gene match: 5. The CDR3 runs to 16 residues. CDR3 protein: CASSLAGTSEKETQYF. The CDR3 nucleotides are TGTGCCAGCAGCTTGGCCGGGACTAGCGAGAAAGAGACCCAGTACTTC.

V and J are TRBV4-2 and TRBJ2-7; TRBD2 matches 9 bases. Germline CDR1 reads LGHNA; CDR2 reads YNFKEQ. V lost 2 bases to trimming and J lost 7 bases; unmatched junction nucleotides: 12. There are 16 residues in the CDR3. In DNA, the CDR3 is TGTGCCAGCAGCCAATCTGTGCTAGCGGGATCGCGGGAGCAGTACTTC. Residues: CASSQSVLAGSREQYF.